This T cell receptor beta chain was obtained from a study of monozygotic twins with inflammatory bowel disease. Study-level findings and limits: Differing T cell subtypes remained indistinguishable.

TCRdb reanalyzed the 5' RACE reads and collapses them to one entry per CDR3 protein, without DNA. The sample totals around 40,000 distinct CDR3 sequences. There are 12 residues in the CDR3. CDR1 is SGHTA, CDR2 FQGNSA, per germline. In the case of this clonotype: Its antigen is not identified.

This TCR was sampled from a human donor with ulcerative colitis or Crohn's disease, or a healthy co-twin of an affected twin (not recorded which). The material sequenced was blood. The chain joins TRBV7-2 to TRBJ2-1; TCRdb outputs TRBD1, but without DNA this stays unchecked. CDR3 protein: CASLEGGNEQFF.